The entry below gives a single T cell receptor beta chain sequence along with its context. The CDR3 totals 16 residues. Trimming shortened V by 1 base and J by 4 bases, and 15 bases separated the two germline ends. CDR1 is LGHDT, CDR2 YNNKEL, per germline (reference sequence). Clinical history as reported by participants underpinned cohort assignment. Recovered participants had two consecutive negative NP/OP PCR tests, healthcare professional clearance, or symptom resolution. This sample was taken from a study of blood T cell repertoires in COVID-19. Generated by immunoSEQ multiplex PCR, the TCRdb table keeps only in-frame clones and is missing some. The profile shows 250,000 or so clones, 80% to 90% of them singletons.

The specimen sequenced was PBMCs or T cells enriched from blood (not recorded which). This clonotype was obtained from a woman aged 50 to 60 who had recovered from COVID-19. This sequence joins TRBV3-1 (or the pseudogene TRBV3-2) and TRBJ2-3; D unresolved. The CDR3 sequence is CASSQGMQASSDTQYF. Here the CDR3 DNA reads TGTGCCAGCAGCCAAGGGATGCAAGCGTCTTCAGATACGCAGTATTTT.